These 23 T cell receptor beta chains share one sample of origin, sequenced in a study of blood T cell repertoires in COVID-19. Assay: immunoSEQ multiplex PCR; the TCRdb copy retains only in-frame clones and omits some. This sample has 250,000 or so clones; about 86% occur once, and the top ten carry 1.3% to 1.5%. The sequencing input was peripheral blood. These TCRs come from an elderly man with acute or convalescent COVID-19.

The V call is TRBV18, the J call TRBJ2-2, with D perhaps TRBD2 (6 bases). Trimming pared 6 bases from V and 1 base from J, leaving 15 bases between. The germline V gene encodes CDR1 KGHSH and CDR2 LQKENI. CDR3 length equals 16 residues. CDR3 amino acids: CASSSGGRGNTGELFF. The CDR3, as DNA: TGTGCCAGCTCTTCCGGAGGGAGAGGGAACACCGGGGAGCTGTTTTTT.

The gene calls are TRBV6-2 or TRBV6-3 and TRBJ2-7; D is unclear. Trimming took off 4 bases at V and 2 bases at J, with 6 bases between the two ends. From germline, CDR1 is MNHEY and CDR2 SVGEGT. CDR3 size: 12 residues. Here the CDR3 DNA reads TGTGCCAGCAGTTTGAGTCCCTACGAGCAGTACTTC. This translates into CASSLSPYEQYF.

CDR3 sequence reads: CASSLDRSYGYTF. The CDR3 DNA is TGTGCCAGCAGCTTAGACAGGTCCTATGGCTACACCTTC. This chain uses TRBV5-4 with TRBJ1-2; tentatively, D is TRBD1 (6 bases). The CDR3 spans 13 residues. Germline V gives CDR1 SGHNT, CDR2 YYREEE (reference sequence). Deletions cut 2 bases from V and 4 bases from J, with 9 bases between.

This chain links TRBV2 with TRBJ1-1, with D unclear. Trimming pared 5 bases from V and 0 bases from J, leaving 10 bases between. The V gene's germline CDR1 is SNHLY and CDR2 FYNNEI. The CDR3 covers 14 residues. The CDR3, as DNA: TGTGCCAGCAGTAATCCGGGAGTGAACACTGAAGCTTTCTTT. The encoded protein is CASSNPGVNTEAFF.

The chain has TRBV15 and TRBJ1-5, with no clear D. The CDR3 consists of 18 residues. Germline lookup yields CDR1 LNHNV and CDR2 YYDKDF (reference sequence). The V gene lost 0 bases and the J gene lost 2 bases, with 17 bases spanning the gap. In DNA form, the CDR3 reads TGTGCCACCAGCAGAGATGGGAGGGATTCCGGTCGCAATCAGCCCCAGCATTTT. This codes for CATSRDGRDSGRNQPQHF.

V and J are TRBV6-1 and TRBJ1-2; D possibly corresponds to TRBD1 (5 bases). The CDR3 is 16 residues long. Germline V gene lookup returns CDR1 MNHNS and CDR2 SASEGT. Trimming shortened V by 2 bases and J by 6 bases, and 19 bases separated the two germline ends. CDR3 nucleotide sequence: TGTGCCAGCAGTGAATTTGGAGGGGTGCCGGCCGATGGCTACACCTTC. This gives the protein CASSEFGGVPADGYTF.

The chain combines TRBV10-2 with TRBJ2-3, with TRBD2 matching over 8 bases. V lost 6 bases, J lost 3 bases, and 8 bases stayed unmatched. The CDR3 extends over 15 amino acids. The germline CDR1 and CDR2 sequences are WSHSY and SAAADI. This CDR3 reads CASRETGTRTDTQYF. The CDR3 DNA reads TGCGCCAGCAGGGAAACGGGGACTAGGACAGATACGCAGTATTTT.

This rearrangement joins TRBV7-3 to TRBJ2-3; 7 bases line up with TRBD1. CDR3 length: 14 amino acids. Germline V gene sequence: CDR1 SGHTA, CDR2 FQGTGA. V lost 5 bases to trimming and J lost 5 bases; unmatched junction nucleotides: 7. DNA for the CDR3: TGTGCCAGCAGCCCTAGACAGGGAGTAGATACGCAGTATTTT. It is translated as CASSPRQGVDTQYF.

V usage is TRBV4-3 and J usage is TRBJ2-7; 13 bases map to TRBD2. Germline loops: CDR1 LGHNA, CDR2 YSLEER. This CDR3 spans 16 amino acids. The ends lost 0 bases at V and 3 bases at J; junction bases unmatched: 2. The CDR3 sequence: CASSQDWTSGSYEQYF. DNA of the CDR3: TGCGCCAGCAGCCAAGATTGGACTAGCGGGAGCTACGAGCAGTACTTC.

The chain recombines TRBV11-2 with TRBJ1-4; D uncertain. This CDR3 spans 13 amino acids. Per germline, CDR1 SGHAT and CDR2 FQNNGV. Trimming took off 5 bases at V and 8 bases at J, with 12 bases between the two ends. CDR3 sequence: CASSRNSREKLFF. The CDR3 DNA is TGTGCCAGCAGCCGAAATTCCAGGGAAAAACTGTTTTTT.

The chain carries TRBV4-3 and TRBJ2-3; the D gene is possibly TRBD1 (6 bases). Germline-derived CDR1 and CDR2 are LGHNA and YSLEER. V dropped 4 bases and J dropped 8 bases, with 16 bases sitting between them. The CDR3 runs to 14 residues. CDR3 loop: CASSLGTQQGTQYF. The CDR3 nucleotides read TGCGCCAGCAGCCTTGGGACCCAACAGGGTACGCAGTATTTT.

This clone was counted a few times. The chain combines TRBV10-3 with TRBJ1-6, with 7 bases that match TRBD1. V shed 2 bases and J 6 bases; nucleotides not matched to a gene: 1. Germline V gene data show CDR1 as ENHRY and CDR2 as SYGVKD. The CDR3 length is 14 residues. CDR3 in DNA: TGTGCCATCAGTGAGGGGACAGCTAATTCACCCCTCCACTTT. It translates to CAISEGTANSPLHF.

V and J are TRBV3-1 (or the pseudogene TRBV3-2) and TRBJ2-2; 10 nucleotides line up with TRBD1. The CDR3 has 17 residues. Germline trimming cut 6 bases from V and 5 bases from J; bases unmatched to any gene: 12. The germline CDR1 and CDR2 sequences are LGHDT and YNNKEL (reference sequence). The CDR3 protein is CASRLGEDRGSTGELFF. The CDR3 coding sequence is TGTGCCAGCAGACTAGGGGAGGACAGGGGGTCAACCGGGGAGCTGTTTTTT.

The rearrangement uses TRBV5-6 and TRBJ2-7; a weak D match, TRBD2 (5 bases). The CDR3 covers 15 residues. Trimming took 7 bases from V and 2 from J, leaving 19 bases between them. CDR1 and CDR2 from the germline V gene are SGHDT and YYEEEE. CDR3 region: CASSIGQDFTYEQYF. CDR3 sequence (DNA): TGTGCCAGCTCTATCGGGCAGGACTTTACCTACGAGCAGTACTTC.

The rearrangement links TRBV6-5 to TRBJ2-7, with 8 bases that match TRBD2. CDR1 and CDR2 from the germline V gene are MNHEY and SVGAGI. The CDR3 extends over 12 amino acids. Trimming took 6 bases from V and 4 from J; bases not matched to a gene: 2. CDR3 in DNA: TGTGCCAGCAGCCGGGGGGGATACGAGCAGTACTTC. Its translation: CASSRGGYEQYF.

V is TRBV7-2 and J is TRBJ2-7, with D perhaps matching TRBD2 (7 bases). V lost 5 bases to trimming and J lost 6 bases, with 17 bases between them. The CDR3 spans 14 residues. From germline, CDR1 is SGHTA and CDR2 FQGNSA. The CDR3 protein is CASSHRVSSGEQYF. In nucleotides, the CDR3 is TGTGCCAGCAGCCACAGGGTTTCTAGCGGCGAGCAGTACTTC.

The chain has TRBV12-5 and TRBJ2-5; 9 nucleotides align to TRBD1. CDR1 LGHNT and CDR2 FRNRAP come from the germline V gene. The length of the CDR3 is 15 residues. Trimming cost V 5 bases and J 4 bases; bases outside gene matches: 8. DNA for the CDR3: TGTGCTAGTGGTCCGGATACAGGGGGCGGAGAGACCCAGTACTTC. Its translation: CASGPDTGGGETQYF.

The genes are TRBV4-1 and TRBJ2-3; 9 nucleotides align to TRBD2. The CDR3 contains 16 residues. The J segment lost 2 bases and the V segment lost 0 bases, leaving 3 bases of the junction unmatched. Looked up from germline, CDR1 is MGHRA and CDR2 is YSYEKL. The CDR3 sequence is CASSQDERGVTDTQYF. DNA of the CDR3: TGCGCCAGCAGCCAAGATGAGCGGGGGGTCACAGATACGCAGTATTTT.

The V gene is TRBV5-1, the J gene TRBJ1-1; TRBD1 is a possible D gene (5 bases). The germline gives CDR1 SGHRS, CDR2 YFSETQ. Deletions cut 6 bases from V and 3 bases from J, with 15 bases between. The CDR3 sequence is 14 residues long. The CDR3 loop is CASTLGGWDTEAFF. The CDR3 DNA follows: TGCGCCAGCACCCTTGGGGGGTGGGACACTGAAGCTTTCTTT. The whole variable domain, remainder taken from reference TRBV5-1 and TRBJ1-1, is KAGVTQTPRYLIKTRGQQVTLSCSPISGHRSVSWYQQTPGQGLQFLFEYFSETQRNKGNFPGRFSGRQFSNSRSEMNVSTLELGDSALYLCASTLGGWDTEAFFGQGTRLTVV.

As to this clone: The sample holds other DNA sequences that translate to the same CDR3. The CDR3 spells CASSLDGKETQYF. The CDR3 DNA follows: TGTGCCAGCAGCTTAGATGGCAAAGAGACCCAGTACTTC. The V call is TRBV11-3, the J call TRBJ2-5, with D uncertain. CDR1 and CDR2 from the germline V gene are SGHNT and YENEEA. This CDR3 region has 13 residues. V was cut by 0 bases and J by 3 bases, with 5 bases left in between.

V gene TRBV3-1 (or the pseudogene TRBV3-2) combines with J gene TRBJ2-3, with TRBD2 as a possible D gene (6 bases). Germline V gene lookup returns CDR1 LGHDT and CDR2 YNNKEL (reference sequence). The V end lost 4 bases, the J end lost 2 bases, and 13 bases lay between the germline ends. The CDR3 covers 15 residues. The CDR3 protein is CASSPPGDPTDTQYF. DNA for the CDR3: TGTGCCAGCAGCCCCCCGGGGGACCCCACAGATACGCAGTATTTT.

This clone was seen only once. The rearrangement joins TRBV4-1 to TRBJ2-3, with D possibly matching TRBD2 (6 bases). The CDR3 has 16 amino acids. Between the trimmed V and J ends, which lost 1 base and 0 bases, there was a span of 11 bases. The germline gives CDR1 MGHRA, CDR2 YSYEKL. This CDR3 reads CASSQASGSSTDTQYF. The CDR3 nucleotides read TGCGCCAGCAGCCAAGCGAGCGGGTCTAGCACAGATACGCAGTATTTT.

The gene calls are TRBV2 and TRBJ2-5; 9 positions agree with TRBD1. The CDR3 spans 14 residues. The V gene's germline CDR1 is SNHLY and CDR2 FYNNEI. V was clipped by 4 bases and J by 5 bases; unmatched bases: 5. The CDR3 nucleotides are TGTGCCAGCAGTGTTGACAGGGGGGGGGAGACCCAGTACTTC. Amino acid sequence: CASSVDRGGETQYF.